Following are 21 T cell receptor beta chains from one sample sequenced in a study of blood T cell repertoires in COVID-19. The repertoire was sequenced with immunoSEQ multiplex PCR; TCRdb's copy has only in-frame clones and lacks some. The repertoire consists of approximately 300,000 clones, with roughly 89% occurring once and the leading ten covering approximately 2%. Material: peripheral blood. Receptors were obtained from a woman aged 25-40 years with COVID-19, enrolled during active disease.

The V and J genes are TRBV30 and TRBJ1-2; D unresolved. This CDR3 is 13 amino acids long. V was cut by 1 base and J by 2 bases, with 8 bases left in between. Looked up from germline, CDR1 is GTSNPN and CDR2 is SVGIG (reference sequence). CDR3 residues: CAWSGERNYGYTF. CDR3 nucleotide sequence: TGTGCCTGGAGTGGGGAGAGAAACTATGGCTACACCTTC.

The genes are TRBV4-1 and TRBJ2-7; 10 positions agree with TRBD1. Trimming at V came to 4 bases and at J to 3 bases, leaving 3 bases not matched to a gene. Germline V gives CDR1 MGHRA, CDR2 YSYEKL. The length of the CDR3 is 14 residues. This chain's CDR3 is CASSLRTGGYEQYF. The DNA for the CDR3 is TGCGCCAGCAGCCTAAGGACAGGGGGCTACGAGCAGTACTTC.

The rearrangement joins TRBV11-3 to TRBJ2-1, with TRBD2 as a possible D gene (5 bases). Germline V lookup: CDR1 SGHNT, CDR2 YENEEA. This CDR3 region has 16 residues. Between the trimmed V and J ends, which lost 1 base and 4 bases, there was a span of 14 bases. DNA for the CDR3: TGTGCCAGCAGCTTAGCGGTTAGCGAGGCATACAATGAGCAGTTCTTC. Translated, it gives CASSLAVSEAYNEQFF.

This clone is a singleton in its sample. The chain combines TRBV5-1 with TRBJ1-1; no clear D gene. Germline lookup yields CDR1 SGHRS and CDR2 YFSETQ. The CDR3 extends over 15 amino acids. V was shortened by 0 bases and J by 4 bases, with 13 bases between the two germline ends. The CDR3 nucleotides are TGCGCCAGCAGCTTGGGGCGGGCGGCGGGCACTGAAGCTTTCTTT. Its translation is CASSLGRAAGTEAFF. The full variable domain, rest sourced from reference TRBV5-1 and TRBJ1-1, is KAGVTQTPRYLIKTRGQQVTLSCSPISGHRSVSWYQQTPGQGLQFLFEYFSETQRNKGNFPGRFSGRQFSNSRSEMNVSTLELGDSALYLCASSLGRAAGTEAFFGQGTRLTVV.

V and J are TRBV27 and TRBJ1-1, with TRBD1 matching over 7 bases. After removal of 7 bases from V and 3 bases from J, the junction contained 17 bases not matched to a gene. This CDR3 is built from 17 residues. The germline V gene has CDR1 MNHEY and CDR2 SMNVEV (reference sequence). In DNA, the CDR3 is TGTGCCAGCAACCCTCTATATCCGGGACAGAGGGACACTGAAGCTTTCTTT. The encoded protein is CASNPLYPGQRDTEAFF.

CDR3 amino acids: CASSNRDNPPEAFF. The CDR3 nucleotides are TGTGCCAGCAGCAACCGGGACAACCCTCCGGAAGCTTTCTTT. The V call is TRBV9, the J call TRBJ1-1; a weak D match, TRBD1 (6 bases). V was trimmed by 4 bases and J by 8 bases, leaving 18 bases between them. Looked up from germline, CDR1 is SGDLS and CDR2 is YYNGEE. The CDR3 loop spans 14 amino acids.

The chain is built from TRBV6-6 and TRBJ1-1; 8 bases match TRBD1. V was clipped by 6 bases and J by 11 bases; unmatched bases: 20. The CDR3 runs 16 residues. The germline V gene has CDR1 MNHNY and CDR2 SVGAGI (reference sequence). The CDR3 loop reads CASRAGQGVDLKRAFF. The CDR3 coding sequence is TGTGCCAGCAGGGCAGGACAGGGAGTGGATCTTAAAAGGGCTTTCTTT.

The chain combines TRBV7-2 with TRBJ2-7, with 9 bases aligning to TRBD1. Trimming took 5 bases from V and 3 from J; bases not matched to a gene: 5. The CDR3 has 14 residues. Germline CDR1 reads SGHTA; CDR2 reads FQGNSA. CDR3 protein: CASSLMGQGYEQYF. The CDR3 bases are TGTGCCAGCAGCCTTATGGGACAGGGCTACGAGCAGTACTTC.

The CDR3: CASSRGTDPNSPLHF. DNA of the CDR3: TGCGCCAGCAGCCGAGGGACAGACCCTAATTCACCCCTCCACTTT. The chain recombines TRBV5-1 with TRBJ1-6; 7 bases are a match to TRBD1. V was pared by 4 bases and J by 6 bases, with 7 bases of the junction left unmatched. The CDR3 loop spans 15 amino acids. Germline V CDR1 and CDR2: SGHRS, YFSETQ.

J is TRBJ1-1 and V is TRBV5-1, with 9 bases lining up with TRBD1. The CDR3 sequence is 16 residues long. CDR1 SGHRS and CDR2 YFSETQ come from the germline V gene. V dropped 2 bases and J dropped 4; count of bases not matched to a gene: 9. Here the CDR3 reads CASSFLTGTGSTEAFF. The CDR3 nucleotides are TGCGCCAGCAGCTTCTTGACCGGGACAGGGAGCACTGAAGCTTTCTTT.

The chain employs TRBV6-6 and TRBJ1-3; 11 bases line up with TRBD1. The CDR3 spans 15 residues. CDR1 and CDR2 from the germline V gene are MNHNY and SVGAGI (reference sequence). With V trimmed by 2 bases and J by 6 bases, 3 bases remained unmatched. CDR3 sequence (DNA): TGTGCCAGCAGTTACAGAGGACAGGGGGCAAACACCATATATTTT. Translating gives CASSYRGQGANTIYF.

The rearrangement joins TRBV12-3 or TRBV12-4 to TRBJ1-5; 8 nucleotides align to TRBD1. The junction had 2 bases not matched to a gene; V was cut back by 5 bases and J by 5 bases. This CDR3 contains 13 residues. The CDR3 DNA reads TGTGCCAGCAGTCCAGGGGGCTATCAGCCCCAGCATTTT. Protein sequence: CASSPGGYQPQHF.

This clone was observed a few times. DNA for the CDR3: TGTGCCAGCAGCTTAGAGGGGGCGAAGAGGGAGCTGTTTTTT. Its protein product is CASSLEGAKRELFF. The chain combines TRBV7-9 with TRBJ2-2, with 7 bases fitting TRBD1. V was clipped by 1 base and J by 9 bases; unmatched bases: 5. The CDR3 is 14 amino acids. Germline assignment: CDR1 SEHNR and CDR2 FQNEAQ (reference sequence).

On this clone: At one end, the junction sequence differs from germline, possibly due to a read error. V gene TRBV19 combines with J gene TRBJ2-7, with D possibly TRBD2 on 5 matching bases. This CDR3 spans 15 amino acids. Germline V gives CDR1 LNHDA, CDR2 SQIVND (reference sequence). As DNA, the CDR3 is TGTGCCAGTAGCATAGGGAGCCCCGACTTCTACGAGCAGTACTTC. It codes for CASSIGSPDFYEQYF.

The chain uses TRBV28 and TRBJ1-5; the match to TRBD1 covers 9 bases. Germline-derived CDR1 and CDR2 are MDHEN and SYDVKM. The CDR3 contains 15 residues. V lost 3 bases to trimming and J lost 6 bases; unmatched junction nucleotides: 6. Here the CDR3 DNA reads TGTGCCAGCAGTTTGTCACAGGGGGCCGGTCAGCCCCAGCATTTT. It is translated as CASSLSQGAGQPQHF.

This clone appeared once. The V gene is TRBV2, the J gene TRBJ1-2, with TRBD1 as a possible D gene (6 bases). The germline V gene has CDR1 SNHLY and CDR2 FYNNEI. This CDR3 is 11 amino acids long. The CDR3, as DNA: TGTGCTCAACGTCAGGGACAAAGCTACACCTTC. Its translation is CAQRQGQSYTF.

The chain has TRBV4-1 and TRBJ2-3; 8 nucleotides line up with TRBD2. The CDR3 runs 16 residues. Germline CDR1 is MGHRA and CDR2 is YSYEKL. V gave up 1 base and J gave up 4 bases; unmatched junction bases: 7. In DNA, the CDR3 is TGCGCCAGCAGCCAAGTAAGCGGGGGCAGGGCAGATACGCAGTATTTT. Translation: CASSQVSGGRADTQYF.

The chain joins TRBV29-1 to TRBJ1-4; D gene ambiguous. V was cut by 4 bases and J by 3 bases, with 6 bases left in between. The CDR3 extends over 12 amino acids. Germline values: CDR1 SQVTM, CDR2 ANQGSEA. The CDR3 DNA sequence: TGCAGCGTTGTTGAGGCTAATGAAAAACTGTTTTTT. Amino acids: CSVVEANEKLFF.

The V gene is TRBV2, the J gene TRBJ2-7; 7 nucleotides align to TRBD1. Germline lookup yields CDR1 SNHLY and CDR2 FYNNEI. The CDR3 covers 12 residues. J gave up 4 bases and V 7 bases, and 4 bases lay outside the gene matches. The CDR3 sequence: CASTAGGYEQYF. The CDR3 coding sequence is TGTGCCAGCACGGCAGGGGGATACGAGCAGTACTTC.

The rearrangement joins TRBV15 to TRBJ1-5; TRBD1 aligns across 10 bases. The germline CDR1 and CDR2 sequences are LNHNV and YYDKDF (reference sequence). The CDR3 is made up of 19 amino acids. V gave up 4 bases and J gave up 0 bases; unmatched junction bases: 12. The CDR3 region is CATSTIGTGVGDSNQPQHF. The CDR3 region has the DNA TGTGCCACCAGCACCATTGGGACAGGGGTCGGCGATAGCAATCAGCCCCAGCATTTT.

The CDR3 protein is CASSSAWTAAGNTIYF. For the CDR3, the DNA is TGCGCCAGCAGCTCAGCCTGGACAGCAGCTGGAAACACCATATATTTT. The chain combines TRBV5-1 with TRBJ1-3, with D possibly TRBD1 on 6 matching bases. Trimming removed 3 bases from V and 2 bases from J, with 15 bases in between. The CDR3 consists of 16 residues. CDR1 is SGHRS and CDR2 is YFSETQ in the germline V gene.